The 25 T cell receptor beta chains in this list originate from one sample, sequenced in a study of cytomegalovirus exposure and HLA in healthy donors. 60 Vbeta and 13 Jbeta primers were used in PCR. Only in-frame clones appear in the TCRdb table, and some are missing; sequencing was by immunoSEQ multiplex PCR. The sample includes about 95,000 clones, about 76% of them seen just once. The sample consisted of PBMCs. These receptor sequences come from a middle-aged woman in good health and CMV-seronegative.

This clone appeared a few times. The chain uses TRBV7-9 and TRBJ1-1; 9 nucleotides line up with TRBD1. With V trimmed by 6 bases and J by 7 bases, 9 bases remained unmatched. Germline lookup yields CDR1 SEHNR and CDR2 FQNEAQ (reference sequence). The CDR3 runs 14 residues. The CDR3 spells CASRGGQGGYEAFF. CDR3 coding DNA: TGTGCCAGCAGAGGGGGACAGGGCGGCTATGAAGCTTTCTTT.

The chain is built from TRBV6-5 and TRBJ2-1; D unclear. The CDR3 consists of 12 residues. Germline assignment: CDR1 MNHEY and CDR2 SVGAGI. V was pared by 0 bases and J by 6 bases, with 3 bases between. CDR3 sequence: CASSYSSNEQFF. The CDR3 nucleotides read TGTGCCAGCAGTTACTCGAGCAATGAGCAGTTCTTC.

The CDR3 nucleotides read TGTGCCAGCACGGGGACATCTAACTATGGCTACACCTTC. As protein: CASTGTSNYGYTF. The chain couples TRBV2 to TRBJ1-2; D is possibly TRBD1 (6 bases). V lost 7 bases and J 0 bases, leaving 9 bases between the germline ends. The CDR3 sequence is 13 residues long. Germline-derived CDR1 and CDR2 are SNHLY and FYNNEI.

This clone turned up a few times. This chain links TRBV5-1 with TRBJ2-5; 9 positions agree with TRBD2. The J segment lost 5 bases and the V segment lost 2 bases, leaving 4 bases of the junction unmatched. The CDR3 consists of 14 residues. CDR1 is SGHRS and CDR2 is YFSETQ in the germline V gene. This CDR3 reads CASSLSGGMETQYF. Here the CDR3 DNA reads TGCGCCAGCAGCTTAAGCGGGGGGATGGAGACCCAGTACTTC.

The V and J genes are TRBV7-6 and TRBJ1-1; D ambiguous. Trimming took off 5 bases at V and 2 bases at J, with 12 bases between the two ends. The CDR3 consists of 14 residues. CDR1 and CDR2 from the germline V gene are SGHVS and FNYEAQ. CDR3 loop: CASSPGPPNTEAFF. CDR3 nucleotide sequence: TGTGCCAGCAGCCCGGGTCCCCCTAACACTGAAGCTTTCTTT.

V usage is TRBV27 and J usage is TRBJ1-2, with D possibly being TRBD1 (5 bases). The CDR3 runs 14 residues. Germline CDR1 reads MNHEY; CDR2 reads SMNVEV (reference sequence). The V end was cut by 6 bases, the J end by 5 bases, with 16 bases between. CDR3 sequence: CASRTQGNRYGYTF. The CDR3 DNA is TGTGCCAGCAGGACCCAGGGAAATCGGTATGGCTACACCTTC.

V usage is TRBV27 and J usage is TRBJ1-2, with 10 bases aligning to TRBD1. The germline V gene encodes CDR1 MNHEY and CDR2 SMNVEV (reference sequence). CDR3 length: 15 amino acids. The V segment lost 0 bases and the J segment 8 bases; nucleotides outside the gene matches: 6. DNA for the CDR3: TGTGCCAGCAGTTTATCCGGGACAGGGGATTTCGGCTACACCTTC. Its translation is CASSLSGTGDFGYTF.

To note about this clone: The junction shows a germline mismatch at one end, possibly a read error. The J gene is TRBJ1-1, the V gene TRBV29-1; 8 bases fit TRBD1. This CDR3 spans 13 amino acids. From germline, CDR1 is SQVTM and CDR2 ANQGSEA. The CDR3 region has the DNA TGCAGCGTTAGGACAGGGAGGAACACTGACGCTTTCTTT. Protein: CSVRTGRNTDAFF.

The V and J genes are TRBV5-1 and TRBJ2-7; possibly TRBD2 for D (5 bases). This CDR3 spans 11 amino acids. Germline CDR1 SGHRS, CDR2 YFSETQ. Trimming removed 4 bases from V and 7 bases from J, with 9 bases in between. CDR3 DNA: TGCGCCAGCAGCCTCGGACTGGAGCAGTACTTC. Amino acids: CASSLGLEQYF.

The chain recombines TRBV5-4 with TRBJ1-1, with 11 bases fitting TRBD1. The CDR3 spans 12 residues. The germline gives CDR1 SGHNT, CDR2 YYREEE (reference sequence). V was clipped by 7 bases and J by 5 bases; unmatched bases: 1. The CDR3 region is CASGTGGTEAFF. Here the CDR3 DNA reads TGTGCCAGCGGGACAGGGGGTACTGAAGCTTTCTTT.

The rearrangement links TRBV5-1 to TRBJ2-7; 7 bases agree with TRBD1. Germline CDR1 and CDR2: SGHRS and YFSETQ. V was clipped by 0 bases and J by 6 bases; unmatched bases: 0. This CDR3 comprises 12 residues. Here the CDR3 reads CASSLDRGEQYF. CDR3 coding DNA: TGCGCCAGCAGCTTGGACAGGGGCGAGCAGTACTTC.

This clone was seen a few times. V is TRBV5-4 and J is TRBJ1-1; D gene ambiguous. This CDR3 region has 12 residues. Trimming stripped 3 bases from V and 10 bases from J, with 13 bases between. Germline CDR1 SGHNT, CDR2 YYREEE (reference sequence). The CDR3 loop reads CASSSPPGSAFF. The CDR3, as DNA: TGTGCCAGCAGCTCTCCCCCAGGTTCAGCTTTCTTT.

This rearrangement joins TRBV5-1 to TRBJ1-1; D unresolved. Germline assignment: CDR1 SGHRS and CDR2 YFSETQ. V gave up 5 bases and J gave up 2 bases, with 10 bases separating them. The CDR3 is 13 residues long. In nucleotides, the CDR3 is TGCGCCAGCAGAAAACAAGATAACACTGAAGCTTTCTTT. It translates to CASRKQDNTEAFF. Using reference TRBV5-1 and TRBJ1-1 for the parts outside the CDR3, the full variable domain is KAGVTQTPRYLIKTRGQQVTLSCSPISGHRSVSWYQQTPGQGLQFLFEYFSETQRNKGNFPGRFSGRQFSNSRSEMNVSTLELGDSALYLCASRKQDNTEAFFGQGTRLTVV.

The gene calls are TRBV13 and TRBJ2-3; TRBD2 aligns across 8 bases. Germline CDR1 reads PRHDT; CDR2 reads FYEKMQ (reference sequence). J gave up 2 bases and V 5 bases, and 9 bases lay outside the gene matches. The CDR3 runs 16 residues. CDR3 sequence (DNA): TGTGCCAGCAGCCCCAGTGGACTAGCCCCCACAGATACGCAGTATTTT. Translating gives CASSPSGLAPTDTQYF. The entire variable domain, with the rest obtained from reference TRBV13 and TRBJ2-3, is as follows: AAGVIQSPRHLIKEKRETATLKCYPIPRHDTVYWYQQGPGQDPQFLISFYEKMQSDKGSIPDRFSAQQFSDYHSELNMSSLELGDSALYFCASSPSGLAPTDTQYFGPGTRLTVL.

The sample holds one count of this clone. The chain joins TRBV7-2 to TRBJ2-3, with D perhaps TRBD1 (6 bases). Trimming pared 1 base from V and 10 bases from J, leaving 18 bases between. Germline V CDR1 and CDR2: SGHTA, FQGNSA. The CDR3 runs 15 residues. The CDR3 reads CASSLGGGTSSPQYF. CDR3 nucleotides: TGTGCCAGCAGCTTAGGGGGTGGGACATCTAGTCCGCAGTATTTT.

The rearrangement uses TRBV6-1 and TRBJ1-1; 11 positions match TRBD1. V shed 8 bases, J shed 7 bases, and the junction held 9 bases outside the gene matches. The CDR3 loop spans 14 amino acids. Germline V lookup: CDR1 MNHNS, CDR2 SASEGT. In DNA, the CDR3 is TGTGCCAGCGAAGAAGGACAGGGGGCAGTTGAAGCTTTCTTT. This encodes CASEEGQGAVEAFF.

The J gene is TRBJ2-2, the V gene TRBV29-1; D is uncertain. V shed 7 bases and J shed 0 bases, with 12 bases lying between them. The CDR3 is 14 residues long. Germline CDR1 is SQVTM and CDR2 is ANQGSEA. In DNA form, the CDR3 reads TGCAGCGCCGGAAGCCAGGCGAACACCGGGGAGCTGTTTTTT. Translated: CSAGSQANTGELFF.

The chain uses TRBV5-1 and TRBJ2-7; 7 nucleotides agree with TRBD1. The trim removed 5 bases at V and 3 bases at J, leaving 5 bases unmatched. There are 13 residues in the CDR3. In germline, CDR1 is SGHRS, CDR2 YFSETQ. The CDR3 DNA reads as TGCGCCAGCAGATTCCAGGGGGACTACGAGCAGTACTTC. Translation gives CASRFQGDYEQYF.

This chain links TRBV14 with TRBJ2-5, with TRBD2 matching over 13 bases. Germline CDR1 is SGHDN and CDR2 is FVKESK. Trimming cost V 4 bases and J 5 bases; bases outside gene matches: 7. The CDR3 sequence is 16 residues long. DNA for the CDR3: TGTGCCAGCAGCCCCGGGACTAGCGGGGTCGGGGAGACCCAGTACTTC. It yields the protein CASSPGTSGVGETQYF.

This sequence joins TRBV27 and TRBJ2-1, with a possible D match to TRBD1 (6 bases). The V and J ends lost 9 bases and 8 bases respectively, with 17 bases between them. CDR3 size: 13 residues. Germline V gene data show CDR1 as MNHEY and CDR2 as SMNVEV (reference sequence). CDR3 bases: TGTGCCAGATTTCGACAGGTTTTCCATGAGCAGTTCTTC. Translation: CARFRQVFHEQFF.

The table lists this clone with a count of one. The chain joins TRBV7-9 to TRBJ1-1; TRBD1 might be the D (5 bases). Trimming pared 4 bases from V and 5 bases from J, leaving 11 bases between. The CDR3 has 13 residues. In germline, CDR1 is SEHNR, CDR2 FQNEAQ (reference sequence). As DNA, the CDR3 is TGTGCCAGCAGCTACGCGGGGGGGACTGAAGCTTTCTTT. Translated, it gives CASSYAGGTEAFF.

This rearrangement joins TRBV10-3 to TRBJ1-2; TRBD1 agrees at 9 bases. J gave up 7 bases and V 4 bases, and 10 bases lay outside the gene matches. This CDR3 is 15 amino acids long. Germline V gene sequence: CDR1 ENHRY, CDR2 SYGVKD. For the CDR3, the DNA is TGTGCCATCAGTGCGACCGTAGGACAGGGGTCTGGCTACACCTTC. It translates to CAISATVGQGSGYTF.

CDR3 bases: TGTGCCAGCAGCCCCGGGGGGGGCCTTGGTCAGCCCCAGCATTTT. Protein: CASSPGGGLGQPQHF. The rearrangement uses TRBV7-3 and TRBJ1-5; D possibly corresponds to TRBD1 (6 bases). V was clipped by 5 bases and J by 6 bases, with 17 bases between them. This CDR3 contains 15 residues. CDR1 and CDR2 (germline): SGHTA, FQGTGA.

Only one count was recorded for this clone. The chain uses TRBV19 and TRBJ2-7, with 12 bases identical to TRBD1. The V and J ends lost 3 bases and 12 bases, in that order; junction bases with no gene match: 9. The CDR3 has 14 residues. In germline, CDR1 is LNHDA, CDR2 SQIVND (reference sequence). CDR3: CASSISGTGGSLYF. The CDR3 coding sequence is TGTGCCAGTAGTATCTCCGGGACAGGGGGCTCACTGTACTTC.

V gene TRBV7-2 combines with J gene TRBJ1-5, with D possibly TRBD1 on 5 matching bases. Germline values: CDR1 SGHTA, CDR2 FQGNSA. The CDR3 covers 15 residues. V lost 0 bases to trimming and J lost 7 bases, with 13 bases between them. CDR3 sequence: CASSLASGNRQPQHF. The CDR3 DNA sequence: TGTGCCAGCAGCTTAGCGTCAGGGAATAGGCAGCCCCAGCATTTT.